This TCR beta chain was identified in a study of blood T cell repertoires in COVID-19 (dated by TCRdb to 2018 to 2020). For context, the study as a whole: Samples from collaborators originated in the United States, Italy and Spain and spanned both the acute and convalescent phases of COVID-19. The material from the prospective study consisted of cDNA or gDNA derived from T cells, B-cell-depleted T cells, or PBMCs. Subjects who had been exposed to COVID-19, were actively infected with it, or had recovered from it provided the deeply sampled blood TCRbeta repertoires that made up the dataset. A freely available public database, intended as a resource for researchers studying the immune response to SARS-CoV-2, is where the repertoires were released. Samples were obtained from the ongoing ImmuneRACE study (first 160 participants) and from about 1,300 subjects provided by 6 global collaborators. Nearly every sample came with metadata listing a de-identified subject ID, COVID-19 status, age in years and sex. Where available, HLA class I and class II types were obtained from metadata supplied by the sample provider rather than from assay-based typing.

General findings and caveats noted by the study authors: The quantity of clinical and demographic metadata differed by source and by participant and was supplied without curation.

Participants in the prospective study were enrolled through a virtual design, were aged 18 to 89 years, and lived in approximately 25 United States geographic areas. In the prospective study, participants were assigned to cohorts based on the clinical history participants reported in a screening survey and a study questionnaire. In the prospective study, whole blood, serum and a nasopharyngeal or oropharyngeal swab were collected from each participant by mobile phlebotomists. Participants in the prospective study had the option to provide additional blood draws and questionnaires over a 2-month period. Before DNA extraction, blood samples from the prospective study were shipped at room temperature or frozen. This clone occurred a few times. It lacks a known antigen. Base qualities were left out, and no much larger clone turns up one base away. V is shortened by 2 bases, J by 0 bases, and the region joining them spans 9 bases. The CDR3 spans 15 residues, from the cysteine through the phenylalanine. Only the CDR3 DNA is retained, 45 bases long and in frame from the first base. The germline V gene gives CDR1 as SGHRS and CDR2 as YFSETQ.

TCRbeta CDR3 regions were amplified from genomic DNA using the immunoSEQ Assay, a bias-controlled multiplex PCR. As for the authors' bioinformatics: Nucleated cell counts per sample were estimated from amplification of reference gene primers within the assay. To quantify the absolute abundance of each unique TCRbeta CDR3 rearrangement, sequence reads were collapsed and filtered. Productive Simpson clonality was computed per sample as the square root of Simpson's diversity index over productive rearrangements. Sourced from immuneACCESS, this table was stored by TCRdb with only in-frame sequences that have V and J called. A share of the clones is absent; for the studies checked, an unresolved V gene accounts for under half, and the remainder has no known explanation. V and J calls and clone size are copied from that table; D and trimming were computed from the DNA. Present in this sample are just over 250,000 clones, around 84% of which were seen just once. Of the sample, roughly 4% is held by the ten largest clones.

The receptor chain draws on TRBV5-1 and TRBJ2-1, with the D gene not clear enough to name. Sequencing used PBMCs or T cells enriched from blood (not recorded which). The clonotype was recovered from a man aged 25-45 years with acute COVID-19. CDR3 loop: CASSFITGSYNEQFF. The DNA is as follows: TGCGCCAGCAGCTTTATCACCGGCTCCTACAATGAGCAGTTCTTC.